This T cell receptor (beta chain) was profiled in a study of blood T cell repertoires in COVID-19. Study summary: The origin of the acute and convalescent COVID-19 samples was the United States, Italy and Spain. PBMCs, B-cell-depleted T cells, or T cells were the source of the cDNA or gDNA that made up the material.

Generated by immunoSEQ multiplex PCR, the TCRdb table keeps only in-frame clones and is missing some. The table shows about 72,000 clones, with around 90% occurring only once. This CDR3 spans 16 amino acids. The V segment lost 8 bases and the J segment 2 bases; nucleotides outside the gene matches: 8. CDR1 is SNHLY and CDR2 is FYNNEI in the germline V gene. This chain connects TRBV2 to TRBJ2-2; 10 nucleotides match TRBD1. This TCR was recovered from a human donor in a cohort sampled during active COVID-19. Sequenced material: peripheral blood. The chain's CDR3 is CASGDRGLINTGELFF. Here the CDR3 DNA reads TGTGCCAGCGGGGACAGGGGCCTTATCAACACCGGGGAGCTGTTTTTT.